Sequencing of this TCR beta chain was carried out in a study of blood T cell repertoires in COVID-19. The overall study: Material from acute and convalescent COVID-19 was sourced from the United States, Italy and Spain.

Repertoires were generated with immunoSEQ multiplex PCR, while TCRdb's copy carries only in-frame clones and drops some. Here the sample spans more than 250,000 clones, more than 75% being singletons. The CDR3 loop spans 11 amino acids. The germline gives CDR1 MDHEN, CDR2 SYDVKM. V shed 5 bases and J shed 2 bases, with 4 bases lying between them. This chain connects TRBV28 to TRBJ2-7; D remains unclear. The sequence derives from a man between 45 and 60 years old with active or convalescent COVID-19. Sequencing was performed on peripheral blood. The CDR3, as DNA: TGTGCCAGCAGTCGAGCCTACGAGCAGTACTTC. Amino acids: CASSRAYEQYF.